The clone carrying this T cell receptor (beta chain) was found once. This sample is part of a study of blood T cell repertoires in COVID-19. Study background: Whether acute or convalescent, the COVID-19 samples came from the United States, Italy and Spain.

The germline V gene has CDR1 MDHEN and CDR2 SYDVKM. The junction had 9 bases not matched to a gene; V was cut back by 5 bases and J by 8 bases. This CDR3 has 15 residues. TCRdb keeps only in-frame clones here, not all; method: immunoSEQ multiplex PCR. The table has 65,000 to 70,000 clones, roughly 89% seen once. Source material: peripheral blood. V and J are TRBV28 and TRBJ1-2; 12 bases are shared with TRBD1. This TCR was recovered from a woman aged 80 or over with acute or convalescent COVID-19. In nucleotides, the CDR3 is TGTGCCAGCAGTGTCCCGGGACAGGGGGCTCGGGGCTACACCTTC. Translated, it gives CASSVPGQGARGYTF.